These 16 T cell receptor beta chains were sequenced from one sample in a study of blood T cell repertoires in COVID-19. Libraries were prepared by immunoSEQ multiplex PCR; TCRdb keeps only in-frame clonotypes and omits some of them. This sample has roughly 290,000 clones, with approximately 85% found just once. Specimen: PBMCs or T cells enriched from blood (not recorded which). These receptors were taken from a young man who had recovered from COVID-19.

The count of this clone is one. This chain links TRBV10-3 with TRBJ1-1, with TRBD1 matching over 7 bases. V was clipped by 6 bases and J by 4 bases; unmatched bases: 8. This CDR3 has 14 residues. Germline loops: CDR1 ENHRY, CDR2 SYGVKD. The CDR3 is CAIREQGQVTEAFF. CDR3 in DNA: TGTGCCATCAGAGAACAGGGGCAGGTCACTGAAGCTTTCTTT.

The gene calls are TRBV27 and TRBJ2-1; TRBD2 matches at 9 bases. The germline V gene has CDR1 MNHEY and CDR2 SMNVEV (reference sequence). The CDR3 consists of 15 residues. After removal of 5 bases from V and 2 bases from J, the junction contained 4 bases not matched to a gene. The CDR3 nucleotides read TGTGCCAGCAGTATGATAGCGGGGGCCTACAATGAGCAGTTCTTC. Translated, it gives CASSMIAGAYNEQFF.

J is TRBJ1-6 and V is TRBV11-2; 9 nucleotides match TRBD1. The CDR3 totals 15 residues. V was clipped by 5 bases and J by 5 bases; unmatched bases: 4. Germline CDR1 SGHAT, CDR2 FQNNGV. CDR3 in amino acids: CASSGDRANNSPLHF. The CDR3 DNA reads as TGTGCCAGCAGCGGGGACAGGGCGAATAATTCACCCCTCCACTTT.

The V and J genes are TRBV2 and TRBJ1-4; the D gene is possibly TRBD1 (6 bases). Germline V CDR1 and CDR2: SNHLY, FYNNEI. The CDR3 consists of 14 residues. V lost 5 bases and J 4 bases, leaving 11 bases between the germline ends. The CDR3 loop is CASSLQGSNEKLFF. The CDR3 DNA reads TGTGCCAGCAGTTTACAGGGTAGTAATGAAAAACTGTTTTTT.

The chain recombines TRBV6-6 with TRBJ1-1; TRBD1 aligns across 11 bases. J gave up 4 bases and V 5 bases, and 6 bases lay outside the gene matches. This CDR3 has 15 residues. From germline, CDR1 is MNHNY and CDR2 SVGAGI (reference sequence). The CDR3 DNA reads TGTGCCAGCAGTCCACGGGACAGGGGGACCACTGAAGCTTTCTTT. Its protein product is CASSPRDRGTTEAFF.

The rearrangement uses TRBV5-1 and TRBJ2-3; D possibly corresponds to TRBD1 (6 bases). The CDR3 totals 16 residues. Looked up from germline, CDR1 is SGHRS and CDR2 is YFSETQ. The ends were cut back, 2 bases at V and 0 bases at J, with 13 bases in the middle. The CDR3, as DNA: TGCGCCAGCAGCTTTCGGACAGATTCAAGCACAGATACGCAGTATTTT. Residues: CASSFRTDSSTDTQYF. The full variable domain, with the rest looked up from reference TRBV5-1 and TRBJ2-3, is KAGVTQTPRYLIKTRGQQVTLSCSPISGHRSVSWYQQTPGQGLQFLFEYFSETQRNKGNFPGRFSGRQFSNSRSEMNVSTLELGDSALYLCASSFRTDSSTDTQYFGPGTRLTVL.

The V gene is TRBV5-3, the J gene TRBJ2-3; 12 bases are shared with TRBD1. TRBV5-3 is recorded as an ORF, its role being uncertain. This CDR3 has 20 residues. J lost 0 bases, V lost 0 bases, and 11 bases had no gene match. The CDR3: CARSLEGTGGPKESTDTQYF. CDR3 nucleotides: TGTGCCAGAAGCTTGGAAGGGACAGGGGGCCCCAAGGAAAGCACAGATACGCAGTATTTT.

The chain has TRBV7-3 and TRBJ2-2; 8 positions match TRBD2. The germline CDR1 and CDR2 sequences are SGHTA and FQGTGA. The J segment lost 5 bases and the V segment lost 2 bases, leaving 4 bases of the junction unmatched. The CDR3 contains 15 residues. CDR3 sequence: CASSLGAGVTGELFF. Written as DNA, the CDR3 is TGTGCCAGCAGCTTAGGAGCGGGGGTAACCGGGGAGCTGTTTTTT.

J is TRBJ1-5 and V is TRBV6-5; 7 bases are a match to TRBD1. CDR3 length: 15 residues. Germline V gene lookup returns CDR1 MNHEY and CDR2 SVGAGI. Trimming took 4 bases from V and 0 from J; bases not matched to a gene: 3. The CDR3 DNA follows: TGTGCCAGCAGTTCGACAGGGAATAGCAATCAGCCCCAGCATTTT. Its translation: CASSSTGNSNQPQHF.

The chain couples TRBV11-3 to TRBJ2-7, with D perhaps TRBD1 (5 bases). Germline CDR1 is SGHNT and CDR2 is YENEEA. Trimming pared 5 bases from V and 2 bases from J, leaving 10 bases between. There are 13 residues in the CDR3. The CDR3 spells CASSKGQAYEQYF. CDR3 sequence (DNA): TGTGCCAGCAGCAAAGGACAAGCCTACGAGCAGTACTTC.

The rearrangement links TRBV9 to TRBJ2-1; 12 bases agree with TRBD2. CDR3 length: 15 residues. In germline, CDR1 is SGDLS, CDR2 YYNGEE. The trim removed 7 bases at V and 4 bases at J, leaving 6 bases unmatched. The chain's CDR3 is CASSASGGAYNEQFF. DNA of the CDR3: TGTGCCAGCTCGGCTAGCGGGGGGGCATACAATGAGCAGTTCTTC.

The rearrangement uses TRBV7-3 and TRBJ2-1; the match to TRBD2 covers 7 bases. V dropped 4 bases and J dropped 4; count of bases not matched to a gene: 10. Germline-derived CDR1 and CDR2 are SGHTA and FQGTGA. The CDR3 contains 16 residues. The CDR3 bases are TGTGCCAGCAGCTCGACGGTCGGACTAGGATACAATGAGCAGTTCTTC. Its protein is CASSSTVGLGYNEQFF. Using reference TRBV7-3 and TRBJ2-1 for the parts outside the CDR3, the full variable domain is GAGVSQTPSNKVTEKGKYVELRCDPISGHTALYWYRQSLGQGPEFLIYFQGTGAADDSGLPNDRFFAVRPEGSVSTLKIQRTERGDSAVYLCASSSTVGLGYNEQFFGPGTRLTVL.

This sequence joins TRBV5-1 and TRBJ2-1; D is unresolved. There are 13 residues in the CDR3. Germline V gene sequence: CDR1 SGHRS, CDR2 YFSETQ. Trimming pared 0 bases from V and 4 bases from J, leaving 5 bases between. CDR3 sequence: CASSLAQYNEQFF. Here the CDR3 DNA reads TGCGCCAGCAGCTTGGCGCAGTACAATGAGCAGTTCTTC.

The rearrangement joins TRBV11-2 to TRBJ2-1; 7 bases are a match to TRBD2. Germline loops: CDR1 SGHAT, CDR2 FQNNGV. The CDR3 consists of 15 residues. The V gene end was trimmed by 1 base and the J gene end by 4 bases; junction bases not matched to a gene: 4. The CDR3 DNA sequence: TGTGCCAGCAGCTTAGGGGCGGGGGAGTACAATGAGCAGTTCTTC. This sequence encodes CASSLGAGEYNEQFF.

This clone appeared a single time. The same CDR3 arises from other DNA sequences in this sample as well. The chain couples TRBV7-9 to TRBJ1-1; D is perhaps TRBD1 (5 bases). CDR1 is SEHNR and CDR2 is FQNEAQ in the germline V gene (reference sequence). V was pared by 4 bases and J by 4 bases, with 10 bases between. The CDR3 is made up of 13 amino acids. The CDR3 bases are TGTGCCAGCAGCTCGTCGGGGGGCACTGAAGCTTTCTTT. The encoded protein is CASSSSGGTEAFF.

The rearrangement uses TRBV7-8 and TRBJ2-7; D is perhaps TRBD2 (6 bases). This CDR3 spans 15 amino acids. The germline V gene encodes CDR1 SGHVS and CDR2 FQNEAQ. Trimming left V 2 bases short and J 1 base short, with 12 bases between. The CDR3 coding sequence is TGTGCCAGCAGCTTATCGGACGCGGGGTCCTACGAGCAGTACTTC. Translating it yields CASSLSDAGSYEQYF.